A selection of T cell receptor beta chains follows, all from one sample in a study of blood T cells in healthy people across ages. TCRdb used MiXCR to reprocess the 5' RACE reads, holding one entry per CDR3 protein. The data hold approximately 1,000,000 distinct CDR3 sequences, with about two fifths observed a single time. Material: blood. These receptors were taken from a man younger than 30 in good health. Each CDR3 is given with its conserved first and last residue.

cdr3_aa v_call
CASTSGTGSYNEQYF TRBV5-1
CSARDRGTYGYTF TRBV20-1
CSARETQGRQFF TRBV20-1
CASSVVGGVYEQYF TRBV11-2
CASSPGGGEEKLFF TRBV18
CASNRGDGYTF TRBV2
CASRRTGGEYEQYF TRBV2
CASSLAASGDLRQFF TRBV11-2
CASSLEGNDGYTF TRBV12-3/TRBV12-4
CASSADNTGELFF TRBV4-3
CATSSAGGQETQYF TRBV12-3/TRBV12-4
CASSGAGGGTDTQYF TRBV7-2
CASSDLRAEDSPRTDTQYF TRBV25-1
CASRFGGVNSPLHF TRBV27
CASGTGTGNTIYF TRBV7-8
CASSEGQGNYEQYF TRBV2
CASSQVGRNEQFF TRBV14
CASGVVGGDTQYF TRBV12-5
CASSTGGGEKEKLFF TRBV6-6
CSATQGGYGYTF TRBV20-1
CSARRTVNSNQPQHF TRBV20-1
CASSPEGQPVTDTQYF TRBV7-8
CASKWDPGQTNYGYTF TRBV5-1
CASSFANVPYNEQFF TRBV28
CASRSGYLNTEAFF TRBV11-2
CASRLASADTQYF TRBV27
CASSLQGQGWGYGYTF TRBV5-1
CSAGIRTSIWGQFF TRBV20-1
CASSHGRGNQPQHF TRBV9
CSVEVGRVSTDTQYF TRBV29-1
CAGSLTSGGVYNEQFF TRBV7-6
CASGLAGWSTGELFF TRBV12-5
CASSLVRTAFYGYTF TRBV11-2
CASSVAPGFGGYTF TRBV9
CSAPDLAGGPNEQFF TRBV20-1
CASGLDGFGYTF TRBV12-5
CASSLGVAPYNEQFF TRBV11-2
CSARAFSGGSTDTQYF TRBV20-1
CASSSRDRMNIQYF TRBV13
CATSDGGLAGYNEQFF TRBV24-1
CASSQSVPRGWGETQYF TRBV14
CASSLPGTSETQYF TRBV7-8
CASSDQANQPQHF TRBV25-1
CAIERGGGYTF TRBV12-3/TRBV12-4
CASSRGANNEQFF TRBV4-3
CASSARDRDSYNEQYF TRBV9
CASSYSMTAGNTEAFF TRBV6-6
CASTGQGAVEQFF TRBV6-1
CASSRGQGSQPQHF TRBV3-1
CATSEETGATYNEQYF TRBV24-1
CASSQPGQGVREQFF TRBV4-2
CASSQGSSYEQYF TRBV6-2/TRBV6-3
CASSLGGKYNEQFF TRBV5-4
CATSDPPGTEGNNEQFF TRBV24-1
CASGTYRTGRDSDYGYTF TRBV27
CASSPRQGGLNTEAFF TRBV9
CASSDARNTETFF TRBV2
CASSLTNYDYGYTF TRBV7-2
CASSYSPSGGEKETQYF TRBV6-5